The 23 T cell receptor beta chains below were found in one sample sequenced in a study of CD8+ T cells in alopecia areata. Once RNA had been extracted, it was reverse transcribed into cDNA to act as the sequencing template. Clones were read by immunoSEQ multiplex PCR, and TCRdb kept only the in-frame ones, dropping some. The sample has 120,000 or so clones; roughly 58% are singletons. The treatment was: oral pan-JAK inhibitor, 5-10 mg twice daily. The sequenced sample was CD8+ T cells sorted from blood, obtained at week 4, from a patient treated with tofacitinib. These receptors were obtained from a human donor with alopecia areata.

This chain connects TRBV7-8 to TRBJ2-1, with D unclear. The CDR3 is 12 residues long. V was clipped by 4 bases and J by 7 bases, with 8 bases between them. Germline V gene lookup returns CDR1 SGHVS and CDR2 FQNEAQ. The CDR3 is CASSSAMNEQFF. DNA for the CDR3: TGTGCCAGCAGCTCCGCTATGAATGAGCAGTTCTTC.

Comment on this clone: Other DNA sequences in this specimen translate into the identical CDR3. CDR3 nucleotides: TGTGCCTGGAGTGTCAGTAGCTACGAGCAGTACTTC. Translated: CAWSVSSYEQYF. The J gene is TRBJ2-7, the V gene TRBV30; D uncertain. The V gene's germline CDR1 is GTSNPN and CDR2 SVGIG (reference sequence). Trimming shortened V by 0 bases and J by 3 bases, and 6 bases separated the two germline ends. The CDR3 totals 12 residues.

This chain connects TRBV7-9 to TRBJ2-3; D is perhaps TRBD1 (5 bases). Trimming pared 5 bases from V and 0 bases from J, leaving 15 bases between. The CDR3 is 16 residues long. Looked up from germline, CDR1 is SEHNR and CDR2 is FQNEAQ (reference sequence). CDR3 loop: CASSPRQGHSTDTQYF. The CDR3 DNA reads TGTGCCAGCAGCCCCCGGCAGGGTCATAGCACAGATACGCAGTATTTT.

V usage is TRBV25-1 and J usage is TRBJ2-5; 12 bases agree with TRBD1. Germline loops: CDR1 MGHDK, CDR2 SYGVNS. After removal of 3 bases from V and 5 bases from J, the junction contained 7 bases not matched to a gene. The length of the CDR3 is 16 residues. CDR3 nucleotides: TGTGCCAGCAGTGACGGGACAGGGGGCAGGACGGAGACCCAGTACTTC. Amino acids: CASSDGTGGRTETQYF.

The chain is built from TRBV28 and TRBJ2-7; D perhaps matches TRBD2 (6 bases). V lost 7 bases and J 3 bases, leaving 7 bases between the germline ends. Germline V gene lookup returns CDR1 MDHEN and CDR2 SYDVKM. The CDR3 runs 11 residues. The CDR3 DNA reads as TGTGCCAGCACGGGGGTCTACGAGCAGTACTTC. Translation: CASTGVYEQYF.

This clone appeared a few times. V is TRBV4-1 and J is TRBJ2-1; TRBD2 matches 8 bases. The V gene end was trimmed by 5 bases and the J gene end by 7 bases; junction bases not matched to a gene: 4. There are 13 residues in the CDR3. Germline CDR1 reads MGHRA; CDR2 reads YSYEKL. CDR3 loop: CASSWGGRNEQFF. The CDR3 region has the DNA TGCGCCAGCAGCTGGGGCGGGAGGAATGAGCAGTTCTTC.

This chain links TRBV29-1 with TRBJ2-1; D not resolved. Looked up from germline, CDR1 is SQVTM and CDR2 is ANQGSEA. The CDR3 has 14 residues. V lost 2 bases to trimming and J lost 0 bases, with 8 bases between them. CDR3 coding DNA: TGCAGCGTTGAACCACCAATCTCCTACAATGAGCAGTTCTTC. The encoded protein is CSVEPPISYNEQFF.

For the CDR3, the DNA is TGCAGCGTTGAAGAAACAGCCTACGAGCAGTACTTC. Residues: CSVEETAYEQYF. The V gene is TRBV29-1, the J gene TRBJ2-7; no definite D call. CDR3 length: 12 amino acids. V lost 0 bases to trimming and J lost 2 bases, with 5 bases between them. Germline assignment: CDR1 SQVTM and CDR2 ANQGSEA.

V gene TRBV2 combines with J gene TRBJ2-1; D is uncertain. Germline V lookup: CDR1 SNHLY, CDR2 FYNNEI. V shed 7 bases and J shed 3 bases, with 7 bases lying between them. The CDR3 extends over 12 amino acids. CDR3 in DNA: TGTGCCAGCATAGAAAGCTACAATGAGCAGTTCTTC. As protein: CASIESYNEQFF.

The V call is TRBV27, the J call TRBJ2-3; D perhaps matches TRBD1 (5 bases). Germline values: CDR1 MNHEY, CDR2 SMNVEV (reference sequence). Trimming left V 2 bases short and J 14 bases short, with 20 bases between. The CDR3 consists of 14 residues. CDR3 residues: CASSLSLGAGFLYF. DNA for the CDR3: TGTGCCAGCAGTTTAAGTCTCGGTGCAGGGTTTCTGTATTTT.

The chain combines TRBV7-9 with TRBJ2-4, with no clear D. The CDR3 sequence is 11 residues long. The V gene's germline CDR1 is SEHNR and CDR2 FQNEAQ (reference sequence). Deletions cut 3 bases from V and 11 bases from J, with 8 bases between. The CDR3 loop is CASSFTGFQYF. The DNA of the CDR3 is TGTGCCAGCAGCTTTACCGGGTTTCAGTACTTC.

The table lists this clone with a few counts. The genes are TRBV29-1 and TRBJ1-2; 8 positions agree with TRBD1. The CDR3 extends over 13 amino acids. J was trimmed by 8 bases and V by 3 bases; bases with no gene match: 8. The germline V gene has CDR1 SQVTM and CDR2 ANQGSEA. The CDR3, as DNA: TGCAGCGTTGAGGGGACAGGAGGGAGAGGCTACACCTTC. Translated, it gives CSVEGTGGRGYTF.

This clone has just a few counts. The rearrangement joins TRBV30 to TRBJ1-2; no clear D gene. The CDR3 length is 11 residues. CDR1 is GTSNPN and CDR2 is SVGIG in the germline V gene (reference sequence). With 8 bases removed from V and 4 bases from J, the gap between germline ends came to 11 bases. The CDR3 region is CAGWTVYGYTF. The CDR3 bases are TGTGCCGGATGGACCGTCTATGGCTACACCTTC.

V and J are TRBV29-1 and TRBJ2-7; no firm D call. Germline V lookup: CDR1 SQVTM, CDR2 ANQGSEA. V dropped 5 bases and J dropped 2 bases, with 13 bases sitting between them. This CDR3 comprises 13 residues. In DNA, the CDR3 is TGCAGCGTTCTTAGTACGGATGCCTACGAGCAGTACTTC. It is translated as CSVLSTDAYEQYF.

This clone was counted a few times. This sequence joins TRBV7-9 and TRBJ2-1, with 8 bases lining up with TRBD1. After removal of 1 base from V and 5 bases from J, the junction contained 4 bases not matched to a gene. In germline, CDR1 is SEHNR, CDR2 FQNEAQ (reference sequence). The CDR3 runs to 15 residues. CDR3 nucleotide sequence: TGTGCCAGCAGCTTAGTAATGGACAGGGACAATGAGCAGTTCTTC. This encodes CASSLVMDRDNEQFF.

The rearrangement uses TRBV27 and TRBJ2-1; 15 nucleotides align to TRBD2. J was trimmed by 7 bases and V by 4 bases; bases with no gene match: 2. Looked up from germline, CDR1 is MNHEY and CDR2 is SMNVEV (reference sequence). There are 15 residues in the CDR3. CDR3 residues: CASSSGTSGGNEQFF. The CDR3 DNA is TGTGCCAGCAGTTCCGGGACTAGCGGGGGGAATGAGCAGTTCTTC.

This chain links TRBV15 with TRBJ1-5; no clear D. Per germline, CDR1 LNHNV and CDR2 YYDKDF (reference sequence). V shed 3 bases and J shed 4 bases, with 13 bases lying between them. The CDR3 runs to 15 residues. CDR3 region: CATSSYRGGNQPQHF. CDR3 sequence (DNA): TGTGCCACCAGCAGCTACAGAGGAGGGAATCAGCCCCAGCATTTT.

This clone was observed a few times. The rearrangement joins TRBV11-2 to TRBJ2-7; the D gene could be TRBD1 or TRBD2 (5 bases each). The CDR3 is made up of 14 amino acids. V lost 4 bases, J lost 2 bases, and 12 bases lay in between. Germline values: CDR1 SGHAT, CDR2 FQNNGV. CDR3 in DNA: TGTGCCAGCAGCTCACCGGGACGGGCCTACGAGCAGTACTTC. As protein: CASSSPGRAYEQYF.

This rearrangement joins TRBV13 to TRBJ2-7, with D uncertain. Deletions cut 5 bases from V and 3 bases from J, with 14 bases between. The CDR3 length is 14 residues. Germline CDR1 PRHDT, CDR2 FYEKMQ (reference sequence). CDR3 sequence (DNA): TGTGCCAGCAGCCCCAGTGTGGGGTTCTACGAGCAGTACTTC. This encodes CASSPSVGFYEQYF.

DNA of the CDR3: TGTGCCAGCAGCTTCAGGAACACTGAAGCTTTCTTT. Its protein is CASSFRNTEAFF. The chain uses TRBV5-6 and TRBJ1-1; no definite D call. The CDR3 extends over 12 amino acids. With 2 bases removed from V and 1 base from J, the gap between germline ends came to 3 bases. Germline V CDR1 and CDR2: SGHDT, YYEEEE. The full variable domain, rest sourced from reference TRBV5-6 and TRBJ1-1, is DAGVTQSPTHLIKTRGQQVTLRCSPKSGHDTVSWYQQALGQGPQFIFQYYEEEERQRGNFPDRFSGHQFPNYSSELNVNALLLGDSALYLCASSFRNTEAFFGQGTRLTVV.

The chain is built from TRBV19 and TRBJ1-5, with a weak D call TRBD1 (6 bases). V was trimmed by 6 bases and J by 5 bases, leaving 14 bases between them. The germline gives CDR1 LNHDA, CDR2 SQIVND (reference sequence). The CDR3 runs to 14 residues. This CDR3 is CASSPFGGHQPQHF. For the CDR3, the DNA is TGTGCCAGTAGCCCTTTCGGGGGGCATCAGCCCCAGCATTTT.

The rearrangement joins TRBV4-2 to TRBJ1-1; D remains unclear. Trimming removed 4 bases at V and 1 base at J, with 7 bases between. CDR3 length: 13 residues. Germline assignment: CDR1 LGHNA and CDR2 YNFKEQ. CDR3 DNA sequence: TGTGCCAGCAGCCCAAACACGAACACTGAAGCTTTCTTT. This gives the protein CASSPNTNTEAFF.

J is TRBJ2-2 and V is TRBV6-5; a weak D match, TRBD1 (6 bases). Germline V lookup: CDR1 MNHEY, CDR2 SVGAGI. The CDR3 runs 16 residues. V dropped 0 bases and J dropped 6 bases, with 14 bases sitting between them. As DNA, the CDR3 is TGTGCCAGCAGTTACTCGAACCACAGGGTCTCCGGGGAGCTGTTTTTT. As protein: CASSYSNHRVSGELFF.